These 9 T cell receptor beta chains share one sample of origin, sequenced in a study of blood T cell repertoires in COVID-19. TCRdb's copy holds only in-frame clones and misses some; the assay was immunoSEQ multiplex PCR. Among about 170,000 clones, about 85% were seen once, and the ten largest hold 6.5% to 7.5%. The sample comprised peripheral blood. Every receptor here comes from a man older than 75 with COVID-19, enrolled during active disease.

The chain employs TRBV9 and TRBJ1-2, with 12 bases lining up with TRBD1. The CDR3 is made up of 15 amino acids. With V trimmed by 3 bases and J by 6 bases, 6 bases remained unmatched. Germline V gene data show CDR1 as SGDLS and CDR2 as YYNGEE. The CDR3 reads CASSEGTGGVHGYTF. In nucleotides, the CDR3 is TGTGCCAGCAGCGAAGGGACAGGGGGCGTTCATGGCTACACCTTC. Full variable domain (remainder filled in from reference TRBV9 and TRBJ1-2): DSGVTQTPKHLITATGQRVTLRCSPRSGDLSVYWYQQSLDQGLQFLIQYYNGEERAKGNILERFSAQQFPDLHSELNLSSLELGDSALYFCASSEGTGGVHGYTFGSGTRLTVV.

In nucleotides, the CDR3 is TGTGCCAGCAGTCTACTAGCGGGGGCCCCCACAGATACGCAGTATTTT. It encodes CASSLLAGAPTDTQYF. The rearrangement uses TRBV2 and TRBJ2-3; 11 nucleotides line up with TRBD2. Germline CDR1 and CDR2: SNHLY and FYNNEI. V gave up 5 bases and J gave up 2 bases; unmatched junction bases: 6. The CDR3 contains 16 residues. Looking up the rest from reference TRBV2 and TRBJ2-3 gives the full variable domain: EPEVTQTPSHQVTQMGQEVILRCVPISNHLYFYWYRQILGQKVEFLVSFYNNEISEKSEIFDDQFSVERPDGSNFTLKIRSTKLEDSAMYFCASSLLAGAPTDTQYFGPGTRLTVL.

CDR3 in amino acids: CASSSDRVNTEAFF. CDR3 in DNA: TGTGCCAGCAGTTCGGACAGGGTGAACACTGAAGCTTTCTTT. This chain joins TRBV6-5 and TRBJ1-1, with TRBD1 matching 8 bases. Germline V gene sequence: CDR1 MNHEY, CDR2 SVGAGI. V lost 4 bases, J lost 0 bases, and 1 base stayed unmatched. The CDR3 spans 14 residues.

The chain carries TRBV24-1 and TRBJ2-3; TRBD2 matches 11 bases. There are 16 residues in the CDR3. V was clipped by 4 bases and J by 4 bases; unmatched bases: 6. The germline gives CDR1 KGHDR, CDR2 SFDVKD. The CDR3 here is CATSDPTSGGADTQYF. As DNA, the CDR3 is TGTGCCACCAGTGACCCAACTAGCGGGGGCGCAGATACGCAGTATTTT.

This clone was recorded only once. The CDR3 DNA sequence: TGTGCCATCAAGAACTCAGGGTCCAAGGGGGAGCAGTACTTC. This translates into CAIKNSGSKGEQYF. The chain is built from TRBV10-3 and TRBJ2-7, with D possibly TRBD1 on 5 matching bases. Germline-derived CDR1 and CDR2 are ENHRY and SYGVKD. The CDR3 has 14 amino acids. V shed 7 bases and J shed 7 bases, with 20 bases lying between them.

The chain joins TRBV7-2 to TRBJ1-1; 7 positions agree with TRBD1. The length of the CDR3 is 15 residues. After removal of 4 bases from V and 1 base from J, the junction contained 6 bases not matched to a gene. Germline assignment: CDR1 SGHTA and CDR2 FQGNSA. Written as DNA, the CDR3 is TGTGCCAGCAGCTCTACAGGGGCCCCGAACACTGAAGCTTTCTTT. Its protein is CASSSTGAPNTEAFF.

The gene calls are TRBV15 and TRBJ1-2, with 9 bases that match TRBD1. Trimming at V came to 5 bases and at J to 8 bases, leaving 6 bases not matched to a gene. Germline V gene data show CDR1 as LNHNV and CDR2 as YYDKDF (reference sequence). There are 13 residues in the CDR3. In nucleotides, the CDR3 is TGTGCCACCAGCCCCCTGGACAGGGGAGGCTACACCTTC. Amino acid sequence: CATSPLDRGGYTF.

The CDR3 coding sequence is TGTGCCAGCAGCTTGGGCATTGGCAGCTCCTATAATTCACCCCTCCACTTT. Protein product: CASSLGIGSSYNSPLHF. The rearrangement links TRBV7-9 to TRBJ1-6; no firm D call. The ends were cut back, 3 bases at V and 0 bases at J, with 12 bases in the middle. Germline V lookup: CDR1 SEHNR, CDR2 FQNEAQ (reference sequence). This CDR3 contains 17 residues. The full variable domain, rest sourced from reference TRBV7-9 and TRBJ1-6, is DTGVSQNPRHKITKRGQNVTFRCDPISEHNRLYWYRQTLGQGPEFLTYFQNEAQLEKSRLLSDRFSAERPKGSFSTLEIQRTEQGDSAMYLCASSLGIGSSYNSPLHFGNGTRLTVT.

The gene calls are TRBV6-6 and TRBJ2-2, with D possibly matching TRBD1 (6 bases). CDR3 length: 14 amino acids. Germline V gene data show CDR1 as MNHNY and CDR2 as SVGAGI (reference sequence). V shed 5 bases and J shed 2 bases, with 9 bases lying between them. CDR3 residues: CASSNRVNTGELFF. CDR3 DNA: TGTGCCAGCAGTAACAGGGTCAACACCGGGGAGCTGTTTTTT.